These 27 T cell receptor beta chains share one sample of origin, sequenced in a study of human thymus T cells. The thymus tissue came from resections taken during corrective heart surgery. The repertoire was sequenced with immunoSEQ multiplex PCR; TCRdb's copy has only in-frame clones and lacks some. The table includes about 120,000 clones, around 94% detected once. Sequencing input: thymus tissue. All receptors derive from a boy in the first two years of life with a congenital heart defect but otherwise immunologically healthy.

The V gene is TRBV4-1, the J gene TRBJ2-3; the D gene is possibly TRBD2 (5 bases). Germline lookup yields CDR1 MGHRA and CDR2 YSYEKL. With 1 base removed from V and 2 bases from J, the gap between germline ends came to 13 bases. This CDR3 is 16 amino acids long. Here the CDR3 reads CASSQVGSVLTDTQYF. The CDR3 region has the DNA TGCGCCAGCAGCCAAGTAGGTAGCGTACTCACAGATACGCAGTATTTT.

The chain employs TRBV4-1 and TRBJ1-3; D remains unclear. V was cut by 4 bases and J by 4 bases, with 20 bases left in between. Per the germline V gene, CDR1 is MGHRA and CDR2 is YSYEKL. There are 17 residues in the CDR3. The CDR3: CASSPSRTRFLGNTIYF. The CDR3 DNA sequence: TGCGCCAGCAGCCCCTCCCGAACACGGTTCTTAGGAAACACCATATATTTT.

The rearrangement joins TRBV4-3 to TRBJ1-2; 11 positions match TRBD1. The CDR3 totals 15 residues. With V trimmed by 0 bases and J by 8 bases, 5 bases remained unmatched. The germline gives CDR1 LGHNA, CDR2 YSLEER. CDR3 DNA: TGCGCCAGCAGCCAAGATAATGGGACAGGGGGGGGCTACACCTTC. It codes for CASSQDNGTGGGYTF.

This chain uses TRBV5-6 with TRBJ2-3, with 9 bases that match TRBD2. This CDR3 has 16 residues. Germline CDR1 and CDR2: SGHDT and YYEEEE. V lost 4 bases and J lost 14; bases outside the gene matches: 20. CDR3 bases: TGTGCCAGCAGCCAAAAGACTAGCGCGGGAGGGTTGCGCTTGTATTTT. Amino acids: CASSQKTSAGGLRLYF.

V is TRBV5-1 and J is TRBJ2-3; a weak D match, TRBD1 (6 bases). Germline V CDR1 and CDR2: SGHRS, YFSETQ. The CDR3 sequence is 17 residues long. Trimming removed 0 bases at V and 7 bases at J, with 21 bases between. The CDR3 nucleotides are TGCGCCAGCAGCTTGGGGTCCCCCGAGCCTAGGGGGAATACGCAGTATTTT. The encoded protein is CASSLGSPEPRGNTQYF.

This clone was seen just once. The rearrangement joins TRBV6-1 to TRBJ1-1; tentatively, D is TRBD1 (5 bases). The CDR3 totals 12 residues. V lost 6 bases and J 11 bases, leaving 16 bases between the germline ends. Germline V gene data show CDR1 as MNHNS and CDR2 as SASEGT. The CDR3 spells CASSPDSAWAFF. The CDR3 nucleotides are TGTGCCAGCAGCCCCGACAGTGCATGGGCTTTCTTT.

CDR3 protein: CASSFPGLPHYNEQFF. CDR3 nucleotides: TGTGCCAGCAGCTTCCCGGGACTACCTCACTACAATGAGCAGTTCTTC. The chain joins TRBV5-6 to TRBJ2-1; 7 positions match TRBD2. The CDR3 runs 16 residues. V lost 2 bases to trimming and J lost 3 bases; unmatched junction nucleotides: 8. The germline V gene has CDR1 SGHDT and CDR2 YYEEEE.

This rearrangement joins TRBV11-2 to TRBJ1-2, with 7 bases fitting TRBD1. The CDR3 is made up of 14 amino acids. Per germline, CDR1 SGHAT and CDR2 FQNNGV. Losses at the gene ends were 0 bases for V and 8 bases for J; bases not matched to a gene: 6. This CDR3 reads CASSLDSQGQGYTF. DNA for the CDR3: TGTGCCAGCAGCTTAGATTCACAGGGGCAAGGCTACACCTTC.

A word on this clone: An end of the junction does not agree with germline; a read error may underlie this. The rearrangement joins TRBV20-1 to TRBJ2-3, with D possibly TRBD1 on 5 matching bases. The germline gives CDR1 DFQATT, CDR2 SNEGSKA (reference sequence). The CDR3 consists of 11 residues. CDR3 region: CSALGPDFYHF. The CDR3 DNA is TGCAGTGCTCTGGGGCCCGACTTCTATCACTTT.

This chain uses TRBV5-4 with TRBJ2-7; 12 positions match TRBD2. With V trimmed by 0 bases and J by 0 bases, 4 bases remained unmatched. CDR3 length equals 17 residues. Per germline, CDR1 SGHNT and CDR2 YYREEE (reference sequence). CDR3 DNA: TGTGCCAGCAGCTTGGGACTAGCGGGGGTAAGCTCCTACGAGCAGTACTTC. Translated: CASSLGLAGVSSYEQYF.

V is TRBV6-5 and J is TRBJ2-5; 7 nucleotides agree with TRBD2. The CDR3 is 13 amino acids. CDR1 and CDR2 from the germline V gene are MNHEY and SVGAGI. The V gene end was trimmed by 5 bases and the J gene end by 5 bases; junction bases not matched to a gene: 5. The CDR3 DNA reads TGTGCCAGCAGTCAACTAGCGAGGGAGACCCAGTACTTC. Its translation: CASSQLARETQYF.

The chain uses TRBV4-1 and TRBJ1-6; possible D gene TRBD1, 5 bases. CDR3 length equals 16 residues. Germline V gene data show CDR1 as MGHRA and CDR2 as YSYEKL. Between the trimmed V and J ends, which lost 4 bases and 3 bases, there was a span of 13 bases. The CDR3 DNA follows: TGCGCCAGCAGCCTTCGTCCAGGGTACTATAATTCACCCCTCCACTTT. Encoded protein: CASSLRPGYYNSPLHF.

CDR3 DNA: TGTGCCAGCAGCTTAGGGGACAGGGAAGGCAATGGCTACACCTTC. It codes for CASSLGDREGNGYTF. This chain links TRBV7-2 with TRBJ1-2, with TRBD1 matching over 9 bases. Germline V gives CDR1 SGHTA, CDR2 FQGNSA. The CDR3 is made up of 15 amino acids. Trimming took 1 base from V and 6 from J; bases not matched to a gene: 6.

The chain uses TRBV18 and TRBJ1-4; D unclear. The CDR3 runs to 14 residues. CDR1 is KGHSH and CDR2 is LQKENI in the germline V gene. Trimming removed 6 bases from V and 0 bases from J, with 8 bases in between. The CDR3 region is CASSPRATNEKLFF. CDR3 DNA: TGTGCCAGCTCTCCCCGGGCAACTAATGAAAAACTGTTTTTT.

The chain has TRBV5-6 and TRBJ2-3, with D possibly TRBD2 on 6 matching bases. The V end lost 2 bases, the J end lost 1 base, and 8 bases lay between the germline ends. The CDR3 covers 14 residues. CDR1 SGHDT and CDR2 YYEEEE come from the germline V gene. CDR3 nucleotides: TGTGCCAGCAGCTTCGGCGGGGGCACAGATACGCAGTATTTT. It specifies CASSFGGGTDTQYF.

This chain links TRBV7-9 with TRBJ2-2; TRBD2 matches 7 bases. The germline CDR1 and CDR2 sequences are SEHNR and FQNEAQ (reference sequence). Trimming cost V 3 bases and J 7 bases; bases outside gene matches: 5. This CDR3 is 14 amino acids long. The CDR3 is CASSFQGGHGELFF. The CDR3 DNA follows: TGTGCCAGCAGCTTCCAGGGAGGGCACGGGGAGCTGTTTTTT.

The CDR3 DNA follows: TGTGCCAGCAGCTTGCTTCACCCGCCAGGGGGGGGGACCTACGAGCAGTACTTC. It specifies CASSLLHPPGGGTYEQYF. The chain employs TRBV5-6 and TRBJ2-7; either TRBD1 or TRBD2 may supply D (7 bases each). Trimming left V 1 base short and J 2 bases short, with 22 bases between. The length of the CDR3 is 18 residues. Germline V CDR1 and CDR2: SGHDT, YYEEEE.

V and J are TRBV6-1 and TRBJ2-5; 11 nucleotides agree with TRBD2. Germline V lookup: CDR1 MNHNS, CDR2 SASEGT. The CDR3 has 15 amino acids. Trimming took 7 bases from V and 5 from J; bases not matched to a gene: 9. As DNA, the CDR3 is TGTGCCAGCATTAACCTAGCGGGGGGCGGGGAGACCCAGTACTTC. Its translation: CASINLAGGGETQYF.

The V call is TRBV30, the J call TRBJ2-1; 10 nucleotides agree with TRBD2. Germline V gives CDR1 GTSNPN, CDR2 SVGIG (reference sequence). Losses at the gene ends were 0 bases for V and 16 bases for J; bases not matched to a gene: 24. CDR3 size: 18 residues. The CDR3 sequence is CAWSVHRSGGDYHDIEFF. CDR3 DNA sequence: TGTGCCTGGAGTGTACATAGAAGCGGGGGGGATTACCACGATATCGAATTCTTC.

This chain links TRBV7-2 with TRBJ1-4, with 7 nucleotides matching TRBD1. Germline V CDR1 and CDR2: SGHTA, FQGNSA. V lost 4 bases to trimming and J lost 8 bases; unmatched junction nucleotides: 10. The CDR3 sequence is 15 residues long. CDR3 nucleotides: TGTGCCAGCAGCTCCTCAGGGGGGGGCGGGGAAAAACTGTTTTTT. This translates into CASSSSGGGGEKLFF.

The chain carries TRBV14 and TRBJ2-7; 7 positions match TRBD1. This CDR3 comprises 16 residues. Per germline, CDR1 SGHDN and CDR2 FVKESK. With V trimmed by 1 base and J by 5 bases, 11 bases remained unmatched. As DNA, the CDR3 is TGTGCCAGCAGCCAAGGTCAGTGGGGACAGTCCCACGAGCAGTACTTC. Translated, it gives CASSQGQWGQSHEQYF.

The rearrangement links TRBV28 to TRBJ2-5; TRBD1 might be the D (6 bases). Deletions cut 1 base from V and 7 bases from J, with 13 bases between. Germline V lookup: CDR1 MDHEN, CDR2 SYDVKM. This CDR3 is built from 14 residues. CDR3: CASSLSQGSWTQYF. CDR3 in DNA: TGTGCCAGCAGTTTATCCCAGGGGAGTTGGACCCAGTACTTC.

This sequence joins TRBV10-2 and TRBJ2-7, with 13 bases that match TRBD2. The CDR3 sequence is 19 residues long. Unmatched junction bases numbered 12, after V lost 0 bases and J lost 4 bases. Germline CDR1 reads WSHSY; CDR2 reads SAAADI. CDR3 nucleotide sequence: TGCGCCAGCAGTGAGTCAAAACTAGCGGGGGGGCCACCGTGTTACGAGCAGTACTTC. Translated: CASSESKLAGGPPCYEQYF.

Here the CDR3 reads CASSKLSPGQGRYEQYF. CDR3 bases: TGTGCCAGCAGCAAACTTTCTCCGGGACAGGGACGCTACGAGCAGTACTTC. The chain uses TRBV21-1 and TRBJ2-7; the table gives TRBD1 as D, unverified against the DNA. TRBV21-1 constitutes a pseudogene. The CDR3 runs 17 residues.

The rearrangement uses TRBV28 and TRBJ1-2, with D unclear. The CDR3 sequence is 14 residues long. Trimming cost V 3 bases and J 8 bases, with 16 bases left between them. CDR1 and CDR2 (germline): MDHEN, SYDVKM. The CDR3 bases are TGTGCCAGCAGTTTGCGGACCTCGGACGGCGGCTACACCTTC. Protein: CASSLRTSDGGYTF.

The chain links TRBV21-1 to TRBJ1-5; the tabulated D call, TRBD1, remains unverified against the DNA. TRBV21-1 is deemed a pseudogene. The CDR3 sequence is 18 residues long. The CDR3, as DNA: TGTGCCAGCAGCAAAGGGGAAACAGGGGAAAGTAGCAATCAGCCCCAGCATTTT. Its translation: CASSKGETGESSNQPQHF.

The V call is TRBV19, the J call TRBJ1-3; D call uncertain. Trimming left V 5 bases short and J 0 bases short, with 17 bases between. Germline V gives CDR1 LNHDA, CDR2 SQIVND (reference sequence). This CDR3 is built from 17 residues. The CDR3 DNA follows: TGTGCCAGTAGTCCCTTTTTGTCAGGACCCTCTGGAAACACCATATATTTT. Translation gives CASSPFLSGPSGNTIYF. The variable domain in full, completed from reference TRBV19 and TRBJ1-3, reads DGGITQSPKYLFRKEGQNVTLSCEQNLNHDAMYWYRQDPGQGLRLIYYSQIVNDFQKGDIAEGYSVSREKKESFPLTVTSAQKNPTAFYLCASSPFLSGPSGNTIYFGEGSWLTVV.